Below, 4 T cell receptor beta chains from the same sample are listed, as sequenced in a study of T cell clusters in autoimmune cytopenias. One tube held mixed TRB-A and TRB-B primer pools for touch-down PCR. From its re-call of the multiplex PCR reads, TCRdb lists each CDR3 protein once, without DNA. Recorded for this sample: fewer than 5,500 distinct CDR3 sequences. TRB was amplified from 250 ng of peripheral blood genomic DNA per sample. These data are also associated with another study on T cell repertoires in aging, cancer and after chemotherapy.

The sample was peripheral blood. The receptor source for this set is a human donor in good health.

The chain joins TRBV20-1 to TRBJ2-2; TCRdb indicates TRBD2, and absent DNA this call remains unverified. The CDR3 has 14 residues. The germline V gene encodes CDR1 DFQATT and CDR2 SNEGSKA (reference sequence). The CDR3 spells CRALAGYSTGELFF.

By frequency, this clonotype is medium-sized. The chain combines TRBV14 with TRBJ1-2; TCRdb's D call, TRBD1, is unchecked because there is no DNA. The V gene's germline CDR1 is SGHDN and CDR2 FVKESK. The CDR3 runs 17 residues. The CDR3: CASSQGLREKPQYGYTF. The full variable domain, rest sourced from reference TRBV14 and TRBJ1-2, is EAGVTQFPSHSVIEKGQTVTLRCDPISGHDNLYWYRRVMGKEIKFLLHFVKESKQDESGMPNNRFLAERTGGTYSTLKVQPAELEDSGVYFCASSQGLREKPQYGYTFGSGTRLTVV.

Considering frequency, this clonotype is medium-sized. V and J are TRBV6-5 and TRBJ1-1. The CDR3 has 15 amino acids. Germline V gene data show CDR1 as MNHEY and CDR2 as SVGAGI. The CDR3 here is CASSYTRIQNTEAFF.

The chain employs TRBV20-1 and TRBJ1-5; the D call from TCRdb, TRBD1, cannot be confirmed without DNA. This CDR3 comprises 15 residues. Germline loops: CDR1 DFQATT, CDR2 SNEGSKA (reference sequence). The CDR3 protein is CSGRQTGRSNQPQHF.